The sequence of this T cell receptor (beta chain) was determined in a study of regulatory T cells in long-lasting Graves disease. Findings and caveats of the study: Repertoires from persistent disease leaned toward TRBV28, TRBJ1-2 and TRBJ2-5.

Relying on iRepertoire HTBI primers and Arm-PCR of CDR3 regions, the team built TCR beta libraries. TCRdb processed the multiplex PCR reads anew with MiXCR; each CDR3 protein has one entry. The sample records a few hundred thousand distinct CDR3 sequences, over 9.5% being singletons. CDR1 is SEHNR, CDR2 FQNEAQ, per germline (reference sequence). Between the trimmed V and J ends, which lost 1 base and 2 bases, there was a span of 8 bases. The CDR3 spans 14 residues. In this sample, this clonotype turned up many times. Its antigen is unidentified. Time point specified: newly diagnosed GD, antithyroid drugs for less than 3 months. Isolated PBMC RNA provided the starting material for the TCR library. This sample also appeared in a second study, on T cells in Graves' hyperthyroidism and ophthalmopathy. That study reports: It was considered stable Graves' hyperthyroidism when ophthalmopathy did not progress within 18 months. The HTBI primer set was used in a first-round RT-PCR of the TCR CDR3.

This clonotype was sampled from a woman aged 18 to 35 with Graves disease. This sequence joins TRBV7-9 and TRBJ1-1; no clear D. The sample consisted of peripheral blood mononuclear cells (PBMCs), taken at new diagnosis, from a patient treated with antithyroid drugs. The CDR3 DNA is TGTGCCAGCAGCTTAGATAGAGGCAACACTGAAGCTTTCTTT. It yields the protein CASSLDRGNTEAFF.